The clone carrying this T cell receptor (beta chain) was picked up a small number of times. The antigen remains unidentified. The CDR3 extends over 16 amino acids. V was clipped by 0 bases and J by 3 bases; unmatched bases: 8. Germline CDR1 is DFQATT and CDR2 is SNEGSKA (reference sequence). Study results and limitations: The TCR gene usage of tumor memory CD4+ T cells clustered together with blood and lymph node memory CD4+ cells and with lymph node naive CD4+ cells.

MiXCR, run by TCRdb on the 5' RACE reads, gives a single entry per CDR3 protein. Here the sample spans about 9,200 distinct CDR3 sequences, 45% to 70% being singletons. The sorted Tregs were CD4+CD25+CD127-/low cells. Material: Tregs sorted from a lymph node. V gene TRBV20-1 combines with J gene TRBJ2-7; 10 positions agree with TRBD1. This clonotype was sampled from a female donor with breast cancer. The CDR3 protein is CSARDVRQGANYEQYF. Written as DNA, the CDR3 is TGCAGTGCTAGAGATGTCCGACAGGGGGCTAACTACGAGCAGTACTTC.